Below, 14 T cell receptor beta chains from the same sample are listed, as sequenced in a study of PD-1 blockade in classical Hodgkin lymphoma. Profiling relied on immunoSEQ multiplex PCR, and the TCRdb table lists in-frame clones only, not all of them. Here the sample spans about 22,000 clones, nearly 90% being singletons. Time point given: newly diagnosed, previously untreated cHL patient sample. From thawed PBMCs, CD4+ T cells were purified using magnetic negative selection. Sequenced sample: CD4+ T cells from blood. These receptor sequences come from a human donor with classical Hodgkin lymphoma.

This chain's CDR3 is CASNNARGKDRYGYTF. The DNA of the CDR3 is TGTGCCAGCAACAACGCCAGGGGAAAGGACCGGTATGGCTACACCTTC. The V call is TRBV2, the J call TRBJ1-2; TRBD1 is a possible D gene (6 bases). The CDR3 consists of 16 residues. Germline loops: CDR1 SNHLY, CDR2 FYNNEI. The V and J ends lost 7 bases and 5 bases respectively, with 23 bases between them.

This chain links TRBV4-1 with TRBJ2-1; maybe TRBD2 (5 bases). The CDR3 totals 15 residues. V shed 1 base and J shed 0 bases, with 7 bases lying between them. Germline V CDR1 and CDR2: MGHRA, YSYEKL. The CDR3 bases are TGCGCCAGCAGCCAAGTAGGGAGCTCCTACAATGAGCAGTTCTTC. Its protein product is CASSQVGSSYNEQFF.

The chain employs TRBV7-9 and TRBJ1-6; TRBD1 matches 7 bases. Germline V gene data show CDR1 as SEHNR and CDR2 as FQNEAQ (reference sequence). The CDR3 extends over 14 amino acids. The ends lost 4 bases at V and 5 bases at J; junction bases unmatched: 2. The CDR3 spells CASSSGTDNSPLHF. In DNA, the CDR3 is TGTGCCAGCAGCTCGGGGACAGATAATTCACCCCTCCACTTT.

The chain combines TRBV9 with TRBJ2-3; tentatively, D is TRBD1 (8 bases). The CDR3 has 16 residues. The germline gives CDR1 SGDLS, CDR2 YYNGEE. Trimming removed 3 bases at V and 2 bases at J, with 16 bases between. This CDR3 is CASSARTGTNTDTQYF. In DNA, the CDR3 is TGTGCCAGCAGCGCCCGGACAGGGACTAACACAGATACGCAGTATTTT.

The CDR3 sequence: CASSLGLAGGPHEQYF. The CDR3, as DNA: TGCGCCAGCAGCCTAGGACTAGCGGGAGGGCCCCACGAGCAGTACTTC. The chain uses TRBV5-1 and TRBJ2-7, with 15 positions matching TRBD2. V shed 4 bases and J 5 bases; nucleotides not matched to a gene: 7. In germline, CDR1 is SGHRS, CDR2 YFSETQ. The CDR3 runs 16 residues.

The J gene is TRBJ2-6, the V gene TRBV7-8; perhaps TRBD2 as D (5 bases). Looked up from germline, CDR1 is SGHVS and CDR2 is FQNEAQ. This CDR3 region has 19 residues. The V end was cut by 2 bases, the J end by 0 bases, with 17 bases between. CDR3: CASSLRRDPGRSGANVLTF. The CDR3 DNA follows: TGTGCCAGCAGCTTACGACGGGATCCCGGTCGCTCTGGGGCCAACGTCCTGACTTTC.

Only a few counts were recorded for this clone. V usage is TRBV30 and J usage is TRBJ1-1; no firm D call. The length of the CDR3 is 13 residues. Germline assignment: CDR1 GTSNPN and CDR2 SVGIG (reference sequence). V shed 2 bases and J shed 3 bases, with 10 bases lying between them. The CDR3 is CAWSFRKDTEAFF. DNA for the CDR3: TGTGCCTGGAGTTTTCGGAAGGACACTGAAGCTTTCTTT.

This chain links TRBV30 with TRBJ1-3; D is undetermined. The CDR3 spans 11 residues. Germline V gene sequence: CDR1 GTSNPN, CDR2 SVGIG (reference sequence). V dropped 4 bases and J dropped 4 bases, with 5 bases sitting between them. CDR3: CAWMEGNTIYF. The DNA for the CDR3 is TGTGCCTGGATGGAGGGAAACACCATATATTTT.

The V and J genes are TRBV2 and TRBJ2-7; the D is unclear. This CDR3 is 14 amino acids long. Deletions cut 5 bases from V and 0 bases from J, with 11 bases between. Per germline, CDR1 SNHLY and CDR2 FYNNEI. CDR3 bases: TGTGCCAGCAGTCAAGAGGAGAGCTCCTACGAGCAGTACTTC. The encoded protein is CASSQEESSYEQYF.

This clone appeared once. The chain uses TRBV7-2 and TRBJ2-1, with unresolved D. This CDR3 is 11 amino acids long. Germline-derived CDR1 and CDR2 are SGHTA and FQGNSA. Trimming took off 3 bases at V and 4 bases at J, with 1 base between the two ends. The CDR3 coding sequence is TGTGCCAGCAGCTTTTACAATGAGCAGTTCTTC. Residues: CASSFYNEQFF.

The CDR3 reads CASSLGGQDNYGYTF. The CDR3 nucleotides read TGTGCCAGCAGCTTGGGGGGACAGGATAACTATGGCTACACCTTC. The chain employs TRBV5-4 and TRBJ1-2; 8 bases map to TRBD1. After removal of 0 bases from V and 1 base from J, the junction contained 2 bases not matched to a gene. CDR1 and CDR2 (germline): SGHNT, YYREEE (reference sequence). The CDR3 has 15 residues.

The genes are TRBV19 and TRBJ2-1; 11 positions agree with TRBD2. J was trimmed by 5 bases and V by 6 bases; bases with no gene match: 6. CDR1 and CDR2 from the germline V gene are LNHDA and SQIVND (reference sequence). The CDR3 runs 15 residues. The CDR3 nucleotides are TGTGCCAGTAGCAAGGGGACTAGCGGAAACAATGAGCAGTTCTTC. Residues: CASSKGTSGNNEQFF.

The chain recombines TRBV5-1 with TRBJ2-3, with 7 bases lining up with TRBD1. V lost 5 bases, J lost 4 bases, and 10 bases stayed unmatched. The CDR3 spans 15 residues. Germline V gene sequence: CDR1 SGHRS, CDR2 YFSETQ. The CDR3 reads CASREAGGLSDTQYF. CDR3 DNA: TGCGCCAGCAGAGAGGCAGGGGGATTGTCAGATACGCAGTATTTT. Variable domain in full (rest from reference TRBV5-1 and TRBJ2-3): KAGVTQTPRYLIKTRGQQVTLSCSPISGHRSVSWYQQTPGQGLQFLFEYFSETQRNKGNFPGRFSGRQFSNSRSEMNVSTLELGDSALYLCASREAGGLSDTQYFGPGTRLTVL.

The CDR3 sequence is CASRGGMNYGYTF. The DNA of the CDR3 is TGTGCTAGCCGAGGGGGAATGAACTATGGCTACACCTTC. This chain uses TRBV6-5 with TRBJ1-2, with D possibly being TRBD1 (6 bases). Looked up from germline, CDR1 is MNHEY and CDR2 is SVGAGI. The CDR3 spans 13 residues.